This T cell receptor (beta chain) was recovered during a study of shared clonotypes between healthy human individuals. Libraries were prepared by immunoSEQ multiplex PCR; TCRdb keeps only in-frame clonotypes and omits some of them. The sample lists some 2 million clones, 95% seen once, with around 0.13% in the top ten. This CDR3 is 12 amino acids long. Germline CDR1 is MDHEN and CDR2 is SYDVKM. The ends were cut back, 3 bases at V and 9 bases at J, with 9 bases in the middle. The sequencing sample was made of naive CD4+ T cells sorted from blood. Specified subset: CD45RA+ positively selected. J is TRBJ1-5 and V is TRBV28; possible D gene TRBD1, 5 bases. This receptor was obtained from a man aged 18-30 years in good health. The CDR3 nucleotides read TGTGCCAGCAGTTTGGGGGATCGGCCCCAGCATTTT. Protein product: CASSLGDRPQHF.